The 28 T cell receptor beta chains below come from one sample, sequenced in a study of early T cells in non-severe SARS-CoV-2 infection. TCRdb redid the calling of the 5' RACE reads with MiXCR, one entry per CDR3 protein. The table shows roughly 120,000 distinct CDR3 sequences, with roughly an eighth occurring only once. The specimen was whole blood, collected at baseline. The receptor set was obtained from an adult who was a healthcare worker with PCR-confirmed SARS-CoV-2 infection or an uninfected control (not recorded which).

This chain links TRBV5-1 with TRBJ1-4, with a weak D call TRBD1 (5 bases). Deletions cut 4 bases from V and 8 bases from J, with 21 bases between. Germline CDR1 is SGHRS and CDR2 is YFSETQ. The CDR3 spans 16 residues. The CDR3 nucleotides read TGCGCCAGCAGCCCGGGACCAGTTCGGTTACAGGAAAAACTGTTTTTT. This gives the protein CASSPGPVRLQEKLFF.

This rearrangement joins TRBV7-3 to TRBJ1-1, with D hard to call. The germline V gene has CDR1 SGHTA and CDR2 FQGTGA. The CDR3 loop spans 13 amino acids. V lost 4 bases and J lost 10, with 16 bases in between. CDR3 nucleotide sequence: TGTGCCAGCAGCTCCGACGGACGGGCGCGAGCTTTCTTT. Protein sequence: CASSSDGRARAFF.

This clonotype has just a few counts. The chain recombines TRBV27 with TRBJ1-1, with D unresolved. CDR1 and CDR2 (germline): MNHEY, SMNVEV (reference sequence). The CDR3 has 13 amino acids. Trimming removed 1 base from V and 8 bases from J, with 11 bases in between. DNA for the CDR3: TGTGCCAGCAGTTTATATTTAGACATGGAAGCTTTCTTT. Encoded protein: CASSLYLDMEAFF.

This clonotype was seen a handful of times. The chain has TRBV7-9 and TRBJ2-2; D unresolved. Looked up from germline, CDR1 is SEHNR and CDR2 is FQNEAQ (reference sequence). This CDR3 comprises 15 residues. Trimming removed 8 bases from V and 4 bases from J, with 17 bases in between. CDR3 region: CASGPLAHPTGELFF. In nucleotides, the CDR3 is TGTGCCAGCGGCCCCCTGGCACATCCCACCGGGGAGCTGTTTTTT. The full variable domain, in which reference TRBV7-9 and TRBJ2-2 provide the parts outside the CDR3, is DTGVSQNPRHKITKRGQNVTFRCDPISEHNRLYWYRQTLGQGPEFLTYFQNEAQLEKSRLLSDRFSAERPKGSFSTLEIQRTEQGDSAMYLCASGPLAHPTGELFFGEGSRLTVL.

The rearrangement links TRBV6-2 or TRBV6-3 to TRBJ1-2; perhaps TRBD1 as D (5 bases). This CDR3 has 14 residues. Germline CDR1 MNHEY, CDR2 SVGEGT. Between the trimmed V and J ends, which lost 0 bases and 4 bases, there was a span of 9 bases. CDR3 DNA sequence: TGTGCCAGCAGTTACTCGAGGGACCTCTATGGCTACACCTTC. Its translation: CASSYSRDLYGYTF.

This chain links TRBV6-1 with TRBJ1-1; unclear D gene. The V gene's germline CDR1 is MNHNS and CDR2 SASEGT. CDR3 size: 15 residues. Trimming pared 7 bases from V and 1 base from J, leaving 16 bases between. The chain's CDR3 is CASNSVGMGNTEAFF. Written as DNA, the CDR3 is TGTGCCAGCAACTCGGTTGGGATGGGGAACACTGAAGCTTTCTTT.

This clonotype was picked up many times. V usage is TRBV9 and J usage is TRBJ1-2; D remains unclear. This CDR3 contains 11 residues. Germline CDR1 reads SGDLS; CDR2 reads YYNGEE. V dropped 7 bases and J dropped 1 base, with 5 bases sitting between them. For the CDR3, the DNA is TGTGCCAGCTCGAATAACTATGGCTACACCTTC. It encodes CASSNNYGYTF.

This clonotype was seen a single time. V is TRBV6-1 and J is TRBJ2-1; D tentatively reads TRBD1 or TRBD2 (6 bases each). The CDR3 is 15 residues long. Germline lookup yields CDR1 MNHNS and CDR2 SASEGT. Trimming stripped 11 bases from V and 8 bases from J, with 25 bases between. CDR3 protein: CARAQWGALRDEQFF. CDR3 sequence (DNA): TGTGCCCGTGCCCAGTGGGGGGCCTTACGCGATGAGCAGTTCTTC.

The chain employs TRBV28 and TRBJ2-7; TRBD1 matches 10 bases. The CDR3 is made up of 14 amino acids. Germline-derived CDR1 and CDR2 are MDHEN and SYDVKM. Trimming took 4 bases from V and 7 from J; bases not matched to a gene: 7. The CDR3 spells CASSSGTGVVEQYF. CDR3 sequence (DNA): TGTGCCAGCAGTTCCGGGACAGGGGTCGTAGAGCAGTACTTC.

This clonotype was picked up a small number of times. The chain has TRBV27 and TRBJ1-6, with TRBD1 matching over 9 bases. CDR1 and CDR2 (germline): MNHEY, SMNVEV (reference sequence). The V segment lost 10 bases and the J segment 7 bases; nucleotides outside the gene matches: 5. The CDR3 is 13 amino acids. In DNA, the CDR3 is TGTGCCAACCCGGGACAGGGCAATTCACCCCTCCACTTT. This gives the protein CANPGQGNSPLHF.

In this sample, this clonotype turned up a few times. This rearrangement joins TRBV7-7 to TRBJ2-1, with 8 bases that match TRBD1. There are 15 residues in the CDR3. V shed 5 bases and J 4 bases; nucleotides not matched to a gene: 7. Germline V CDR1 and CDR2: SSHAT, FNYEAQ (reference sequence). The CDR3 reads CASSPRTGTYNEQFF. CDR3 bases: TGTGCCAGCAGCCCGCGGACAGGGACATACAATGAGCAGTTCTTC.

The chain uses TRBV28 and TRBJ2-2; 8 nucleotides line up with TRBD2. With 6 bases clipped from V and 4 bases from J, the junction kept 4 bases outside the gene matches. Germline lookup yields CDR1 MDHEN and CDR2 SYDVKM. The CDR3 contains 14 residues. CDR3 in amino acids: CASRGTSFTGELFF. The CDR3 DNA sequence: TGTGCCAGCAGGGGGACTAGTTTCACCGGGGAGCTGTTTTTT. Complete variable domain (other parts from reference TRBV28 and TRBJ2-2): DVKVTQSSRYLVKRTGEKVFLECVQDMDHENMFWYRQDPGLGLRLIYFSYDVKMKEKGDIPEGYSVSREKKERFSLILESASTNQTSMYLCASRGTSFTGELFFGEGSRLTVL.

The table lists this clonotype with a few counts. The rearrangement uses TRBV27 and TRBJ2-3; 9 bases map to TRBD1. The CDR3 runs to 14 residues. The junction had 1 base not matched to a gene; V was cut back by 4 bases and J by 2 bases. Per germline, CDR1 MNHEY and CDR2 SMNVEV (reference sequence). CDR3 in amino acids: CASSWDRATDTQYF. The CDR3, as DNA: TGTGCCAGCAGTTGGGACAGGGCCACAGATACGCAGTATTTT.

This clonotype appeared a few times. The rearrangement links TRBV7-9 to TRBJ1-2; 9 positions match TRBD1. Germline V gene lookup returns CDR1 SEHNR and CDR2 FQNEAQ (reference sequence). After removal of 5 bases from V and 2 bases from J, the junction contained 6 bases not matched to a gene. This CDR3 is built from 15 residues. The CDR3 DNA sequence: TGTGCCAGCAGCCCCGGGACAGGGAGGAACTATGGCTACACCTTC. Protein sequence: CASSPGTGRNYGYTF.

CDR3: CASSSLNNEQFF. CDR3 sequence (DNA): TGTGCCAGCAGCTCCTTAAACAATGAGCAGTTCTTC. This chain joins TRBV11-3 and TRBJ2-1; D is uncertain. CDR1 and CDR2 from the germline V gene are SGHNT and YENEEA. V was trimmed by 4 bases and J by 5 bases, leaving 6 bases between them. The CDR3 loop spans 12 amino acids.

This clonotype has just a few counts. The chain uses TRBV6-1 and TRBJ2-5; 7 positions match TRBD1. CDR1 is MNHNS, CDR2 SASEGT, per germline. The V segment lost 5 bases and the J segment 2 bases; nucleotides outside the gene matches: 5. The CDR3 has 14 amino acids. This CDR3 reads CASSPGQNQETQYF. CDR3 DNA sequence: TGTGCCAGCAGTCCGGGACAGAATCAAGAGACCCAGTACTTC.

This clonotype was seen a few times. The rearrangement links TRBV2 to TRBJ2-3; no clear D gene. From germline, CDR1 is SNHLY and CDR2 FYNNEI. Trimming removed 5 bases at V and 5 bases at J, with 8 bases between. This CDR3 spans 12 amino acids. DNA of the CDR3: TGTGCCAGCAGTCCCCAGCGAGATACGCAGTATTTT. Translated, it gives CASSPQRDTQYF. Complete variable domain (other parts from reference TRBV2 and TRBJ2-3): EPEVTQTPSHQVTQMGQEVILRCVPISNHLYFYWYRQILGQKVEFLVSFYNNEISEKSEIFDDQFSVERPDGSNFTLKIRSTKLEDSAMYFCASSPQRDTQYFGPGTRLTVL.

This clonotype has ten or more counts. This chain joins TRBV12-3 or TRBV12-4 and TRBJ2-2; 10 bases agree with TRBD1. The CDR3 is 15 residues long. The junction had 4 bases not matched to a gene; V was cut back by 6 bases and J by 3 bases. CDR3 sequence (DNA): TGTGCCAGCAGCCGAGGGACAGGGGACACCGGGGAGCTGTTTTTT. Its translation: CASSRGTGDTGELFF.

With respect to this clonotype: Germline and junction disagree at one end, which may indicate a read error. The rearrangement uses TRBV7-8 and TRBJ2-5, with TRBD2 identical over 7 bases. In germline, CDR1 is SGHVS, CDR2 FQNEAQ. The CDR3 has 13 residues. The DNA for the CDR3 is TGTGCCAGCAACTTATTGGGAGGGGAGACCCAGTACTTC. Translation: CASNLLGGETQYF.

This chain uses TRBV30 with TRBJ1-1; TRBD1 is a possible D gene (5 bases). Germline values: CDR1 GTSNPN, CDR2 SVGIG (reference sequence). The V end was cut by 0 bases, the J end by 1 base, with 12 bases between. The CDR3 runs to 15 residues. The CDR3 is CAWSVRAGPNTEAFF. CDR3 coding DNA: TGTGCCTGGAGTGTACGGGCAGGGCCGAACACTGAAGCTTTCTTT.

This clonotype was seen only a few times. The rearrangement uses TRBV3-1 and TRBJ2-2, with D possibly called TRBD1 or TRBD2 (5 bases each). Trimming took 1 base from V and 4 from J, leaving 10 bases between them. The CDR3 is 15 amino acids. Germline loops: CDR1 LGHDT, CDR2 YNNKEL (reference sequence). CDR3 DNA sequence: TGTGCCAGCAGCCAAGGGCATGGGGGCACCGGGGAGCTGTTTTTT. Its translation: CASSQGHGGTGELFF.

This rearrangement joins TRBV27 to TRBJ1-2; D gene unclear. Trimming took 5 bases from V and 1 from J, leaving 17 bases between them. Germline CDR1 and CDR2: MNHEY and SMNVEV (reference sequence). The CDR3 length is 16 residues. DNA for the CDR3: TGTGCCAGCAGTCCCCACTCGGACGCCTTTAACTATGGCTACACCTTC. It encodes CASSPHSDAFNYGYTF.

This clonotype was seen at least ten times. In DNA, the CDR3 is TGTGCCAGCAGTTTGGGGACTGGATACAATGAGCAGTTCTTC. Its protein is CASSLGTGYNEQFF. The chain combines TRBV28 with TRBJ2-1; maybe TRBD2 (6 bases). V lost 3 bases, J lost 4 bases, and 10 bases lay in between. The germline gives CDR1 MDHEN, CDR2 SYDVKM. CDR3 size: 14 residues.

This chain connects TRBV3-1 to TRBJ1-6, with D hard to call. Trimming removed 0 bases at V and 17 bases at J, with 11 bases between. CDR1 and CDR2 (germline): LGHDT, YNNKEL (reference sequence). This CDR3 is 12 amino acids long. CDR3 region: CASSQDRTLIHF. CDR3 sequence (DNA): TGTGCCAGCAGCCAAGATAGGACTCTTATCCACTTT.

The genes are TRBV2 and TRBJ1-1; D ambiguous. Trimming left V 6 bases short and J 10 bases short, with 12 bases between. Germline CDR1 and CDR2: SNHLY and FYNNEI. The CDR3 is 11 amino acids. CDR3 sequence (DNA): TGTGCCAGCAGCCCCGCCTGGGGAGCTTTCTTT. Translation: CASSPAWGAFF.

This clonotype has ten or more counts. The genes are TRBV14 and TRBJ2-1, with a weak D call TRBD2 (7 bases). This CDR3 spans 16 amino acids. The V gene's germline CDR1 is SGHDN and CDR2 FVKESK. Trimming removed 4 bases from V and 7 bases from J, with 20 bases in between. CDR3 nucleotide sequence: TGTGCCAGCAGCCCTTGGTTGGCGGGGGCGCGAAATGAGCAGTTCTTC. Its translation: CASSPWLAGARNEQFF. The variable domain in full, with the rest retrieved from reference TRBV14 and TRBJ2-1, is EAGVTQFPSHSVIEKGQTVTLRCDPISGHDNLYWYRRVMGKEIKFLLHFVKESKQDESGMPNNRFLAERTGGTYSTLKVQPAELEDSGVYFCASSPWLAGARNEQFFGPGTRLTVL.

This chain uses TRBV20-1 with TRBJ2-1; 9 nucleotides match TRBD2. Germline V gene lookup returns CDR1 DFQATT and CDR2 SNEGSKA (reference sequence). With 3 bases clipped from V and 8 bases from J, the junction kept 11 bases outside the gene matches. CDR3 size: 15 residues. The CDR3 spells CSARSFGLAGHEQFF. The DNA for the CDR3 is TGCAGTGCTAGGTCCTTCGGTCTAGCGGGGCATGAGCAGTTCTTC.

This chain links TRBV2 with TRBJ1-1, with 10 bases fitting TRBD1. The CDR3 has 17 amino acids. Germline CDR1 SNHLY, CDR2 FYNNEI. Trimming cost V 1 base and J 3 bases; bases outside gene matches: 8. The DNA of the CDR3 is TGTGCCAGCAGTGAAGGGGGACAGGGGCAAGGAGACACTGAAGCTTTCTTT. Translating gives CASSEGGQGQGDTEAFF.